The rows below give T cell receptor beta chains drawn from one sample of a study of identical twins. TCRdb re-analysed the 5' RACE reads in MiXCR, keeping a single row per CDR3 protein. Seen here are 1.5 million to 2 million distinct CDR3 sequences, 32% observed once, and the top ten hold about 0.25%. Sequenced material: cord blood. The receptors were gathered from a newborn girl in good health. CDR3s include the opening cysteine and the closing phenylalanine or tryptophan. D genes are given only for firm matches. Size values are once, few and many counts, or a class for expanded clones, and some rows have none.

j_gene | d_gene | v_gene | abundance | len | CDR3nt | CDR3aa
TRBJ1-6 | TRBD1 | TRBV7-2 | few | 17 | TGTGCCAGCAGCTTAGTGGGGACAGGGGCTTTAAGTTCACCCCTCCACTTT | CASSLVGTGALSSPLHF
TRBJ1-2 | TRBD1 | TRBV27 | - | 15 | TGTGCCAGCAGGGACAGGGGGTCTTCTAACTATGGCTACACCTTC | CASRDRGSSNYGYTF
TRBJ1-4 | TRBD1 | TRBV7-2 | - | 14 | TGTGCCAGCAGCGCAAGACAGGGGTGGGAAAAACTGTTTTTT | CASSARQGWEKLFF
TRBJ2-7 | - | TRBV21-1 | - | 12 | TGTGCCAGCAGCAAAGACAGTGATGAGCAGTACTTC | CASSKDSDEQYF
TRBJ2-3 | - | TRBV7-8 | few | 15 | TGTGCCAGCAGCTTAGGGGCCGCAGGCAGAGATACGCAGTATTTT | CASSLGAAGRDTQYF
TRBJ1-5 | - | TRBV6-1 | - | 18 | TGTGCCAGTGGGGGGCCCGGGGGCGACATTTATAGCAATCAGCCCCAGCATTTT | CASGGPGGDIYSNQPQHF
TRBJ1-6 | TRBD1 | TRBV7-2 | few | 16 | TGTGCCAGCAGCTTAGCCGGGACAGTATATAATTCACCCCTCCACTTT | CASSLAGTVYNSPLHF
TRBJ2-3 | TRBD2 | TRBV11-2 | - | 19 | TGTGCCAGCAGCTTATACTCCCCGGGAGGCGTGAAAAGAACAGATACGCAGTATTTT | CASSLYSPGGVKRTDTQYF
TRBJ2-7 | - | TRBV30 | - | 11 | TGTGCCTGCGGGCGGGCCTACGAGCAGTACTTC | CACGRAYEQYF
TRBJ1-1 | TRBD1 | TRBV10-3 | - | 14 | TGTGCCATCAGTCAGGATGACAGGGACACTGAAGCTTTCTTT | CAISQDDRDTEAFF
TRBJ2-7 | - | TRBV6-6 | few | 16 | TGTGCCAGCAGCCCGGCCGGGCTAGCGCGCCTGTACGAGCAGTACTTC | CASSPAGLARLYEQYF
TRBJ2-7 | TRBD2 | TRBV6-5 | few | 14 | TGTGCCAGCCGTTCACTAGCGTCCACCTACGAGCAGTACTTC | CASRSLASTYEQYF